This passage covers 9 T cell receptor beta chains from one sample sequenced in a study of blood T cells in healthy people across ages (dated by TCRdb to the mid-2010s). The library came from 5' RACE. Sequenced using an Illumina HiSeq 2500. A second roughly 6 to 11 cycle PCR used a sample-barcoded 5' primer and a J-beta primer mix. TCRdb itself trimmed the public reads at Q25 with fastp, ran MiXCR and retained productive beta chains. Entries that share a CDR3 protein sequence are merged under the most common genes and DNA. In this sample the table shows around 1,000,000 distinct CDR3 sequences, about 25% of which occur a single time. Of the sample, approximately 0.7% falls within the top ten clones. These data were likewise used in another study, on T cells of mothers and their children.

Sequencing was carried out using blood. The receptors were gathered from a girl aged 2-10 years in good health.

This clonotype came up once. The V and J genes are TRBV29-1 and TRBJ2-3; D call uncertain. The V end lost 4 bases, the J end lost 2 bases, and 10 bases lay between the germline ends. This CDR3 has 13 residues. Germline CDR1 SQVTM, CDR2 ANQGSEA. This chain's CDR3 is CSVVRPLTDTQYF. The CDR3 DNA follows: TGCAGCGTTGTAAGGCCTCTCACAGATACGCAGTATTTT.

The V and J genes are TRBV28 and TRBJ2-7; weak D call: TRBD1 (6 bases). Germline V gene sequence: CDR1 MDHEN, CDR2 SYDVKM. V was trimmed by 10 bases and J by 5 bases, leaving 18 bases between them. This CDR3 spans 13 amino acids. The CDR3 DNA reads TGTGCCACCCTAGACAGGTTGATCCACGAGCAGTACTTC. This sequence encodes CATLDRLIHEQYF.

The table lists this clonotype with a few counts. The J gene is TRBJ1-2, the V gene TRBV28; the D gene is possibly TRBD1 (5 bases). Per germline, CDR1 MDHEN and CDR2 SYDVKM. The CDR3 is made up of 15 amino acids. V was clipped by 1 base and J by 4 bases, with 13 bases between them. The DNA for the CDR3 is TGTGCCAGCAGTTTATCGGGGGGGGACTCCTATGGCTACACCTTC. Protein product: CASSLSGGDSYGYTF.

This chain joins TRBV3-1 and TRBJ2-2; D is unclear. The CDR3 is made up of 16 amino acids. V was cut by 3 bases and J by 6 bases, with 17 bases left in between. Germline CDR1 is LGHDT and CDR2 is YNNKEL (reference sequence). The CDR3 region is CASSHPGQRGPGELFF. DNA for the CDR3: TGTGCCAGCAGCCACCCGGGCCAGAGAGGACCCGGGGAGCTGTTTTTT.

The chain employs TRBV3-1 and TRBJ2-1; D may match TRBD1 or TRBD2 (5 bases each). CDR1 LGHDT and CDR2 YNNKEL come from the germline V gene (reference sequence). V lost 0 bases and J lost 5, with 11 bases in between. CDR3 length equals 15 residues. The chain's CDR3 is CASSQEGQGHNEQFF. DNA of the CDR3: TGTGCCAGCAGCCAAGAGGGGCAGGGACACAATGAGCAGTTCTTC.

V gene TRBV15 combines with J gene TRBJ2-1, with 7 bases aligning to TRBD2. The J segment lost 4 bases and the V segment lost 3 bases, leaving 6 bases of the junction unmatched. This CDR3 is 15 amino acids long. CDR1 is LNHNV, CDR2 YYDKDF, per germline (reference sequence). The CDR3 loop reads CATSSGGGRYNEQFF. The CDR3 DNA is TGTGCCACCAGCAGTGGGGGAGGGAGGTACAATGAGCAGTTCTTC.

The V gene is TRBV6-1, the J gene TRBJ2-6; 9 bases agree with TRBD1. Trimming removed 2 bases from V and 0 bases from J; junction bases left unmatched: 11. The CDR3 length is 20 residues. Germline V gene lookup returns CDR1 MNHNS and CDR2 SASEGT. The CDR3 reads CASSEKPGQGWDSGANVLTF. DNA for the CDR3: TGTGCCAGCAGTGAAAAGCCCGGACAGGGGTGGGACTCTGGGGCCAACGTCCTGACTTTC.

The rearrangement links TRBV20-1 to TRBJ2-5; D may correspond to TRBD1 or TRBD2 (5 bases each). The J call is uncertain, as TRBJ2-7 better fits the DNA end. Germline loops: CDR1 DFQATT, CDR2 SNEGSKA (reference sequence). The CDR3 sequence is 14 residues long. The CDR3 region is CSARDGTGSYEQYF. The DNA for the CDR3 is TGCAGTGCTAGAGATGGGACGGGCAGCTACGAGCAGTACTTC.

This clonotype showed up just a few times. The rearrangement uses TRBV5-1 and TRBJ2-6; D gene ambiguous. The CDR3 extends over 16 amino acids. Trimming cost V 3 bases and J 2 bases, with 12 bases left between them. CDR1 is SGHRS and CDR2 is YFSETQ in the germline V gene. CDR3 amino acids: CASSSVELAGANVLTF. For the CDR3, the DNA is TGCGCCAGCAGCTCCGTAGAGTTAGCTGGGGCCAACGTCCTGACTTTC.